This T cell receptor beta chain emerged from a study of T cells in Graves' hyperthyroidism and ophthalmopathy. RNA transcripts were the template for amplifying TCR beta CDR3 regions. HTBI primers were used for first-round RT-PCR of the TCR CDR3. TCRdb reprocessed the multiplex PCR reads via MiXCR and lists one record per CDR3 protein. Of over 250,000 distinct CDR3 sequences listed, 12% to 15% were seen once; the top ten hold 30% to 40%. This clonotype appeared a few times. The PBMCs studied were ones that came from 10 ml fresh peripheral blood. Sequencing was carried out using blood. The TCR was taken from a woman in her thirties or forties with Graves' ophthalmopathy.

CDR3 protein: CATSGPPRDRGPYEQYF. DNA of the CDR3: TGTGCCACCAGCGGGCCACCGCGGGACAGGGGACCCTACGAGCAGTACTTC. The genes are TRBV15 and TRBJ2-7; 10 nucleotides line up with TRBD1. With 5 bases clipped from V and 2 bases from J, the junction kept 12 bases outside the gene matches. This CDR3 comprises 17 residues. The germline V gene encodes CDR1 LNHNV and CDR2 YYDKDF (reference sequence).